The rows below give T cell receptor beta chains drawn from one sample of a study of cytomegalovirus exposure and HLA in healthy donors. The protocol was immunoSEQ multiplex PCR, while the TCRdb copy is restricted to in-frame clones and leaves out a portion. This sample yields about 74,000 clones, of which approximately 95% are seen a single time; roughly 1.5% belongs to the top ten. The specimen was PBMCs. The origin of the receptors is a man aged 18 to 29 in good health and CMV-seropositive. The CDR3 runs from the conserved cysteine through the conserved F or W. Each record gives: V gene, J gene, D gene, CDR3 protein. D genes are given only for firm matches.

>TRBV6-6|TRBJ2-1|TRBD1
CASSRQGAADEQFF
>TRBV28|TRBJ2-3|TRBD2
CASSSLAGGGIADTQYF
>TRBV27|TRBJ2-3|TRBD2
CASSFDPAGPTDTQYF
>TRBV6-6|TRBJ2-7|-
CASSLYYEQYF
>TRBV4-1|TRBJ2-5|TRBD2
CASSQEASGETQYF
>TRBV25-1|TRBJ2-4|TRBD1
CASSLRQGAKNIQYF
>TRBV9|TRBJ2-5|-
CASSPRGGRETQYF
>TRBV30|TRBJ2-7|-
CAWTRGLSYEQYF
>TRBV30|TRBJ1-4|-
CAASGMNEKLFF
>TRBV28|TRBJ1-4|-
CASSQGSKKLFF
>TRBV10-2|TRBJ2-7|TRBD1
CASSDPAGGWYF
>TRBV27|TRBJ2-4|-
CASRFTPKNIQYF
>TRBV28|TRBJ2-7|TRBD2
CASSLEGREKHEQYF
>TRBV4-1|TRBJ2-1|TRBD2
CASSHAGTSSYNEQFF
>TRBV28|-|TRBD1
CASRDTDRGLYEQYF
>TRBV6-5|TRBJ2-3|TRBD2
CASTMSGSVTDTQYF
>TRBV10-3|TRBJ1-5|-
CAISEWGREEDNQPQHF
>TRBV6-5|TRBJ2-7|TRBD2
CASSSSGTTRYEQYF
>TRBV2|TRBJ2-5|-
CASSEAPLALSSRSQETQYF
>TRBV9|TRBJ2-7|-
CASTAGLGFRDEQYF
>TRBV29-1|TRBJ1-4|TRBD1
CSVDTGGSEKLFF